This TCR beta chain is drawn from a study of T-cell reconstitution after alpha-beta-depleted transplantation in children. Study-wide findings and caveats: Fresh T-cell production supplied most of the T-cell counts and diversity seen one year after transplant. Several hundred graft clones that had expanded were reportedly the source of alpha-beta T cells about two months after transplant.

Using unique molecular identifiers, the investigators prepared the TCRbeta library. From the PCR reads, TCRdb called clonotypes with MiXCR, one entry per CDR3 protein. The repertoire includes approximately 980,000 distinct CDR3 sequences, about 31% of them detected once, and roughly 30% sits in the top ten. Germline V gene sequence: CDR1 SGHKS, CDR2 YYEKEE (reference sequence). V trimming: 4 bases; J trimming: 1 base; junction bases outside the gene matches: 6. The CDR3 has 15 residues. This clonotype occurred a few times. Its specificity is not known. The gene calls are TRBV5-5 and TRBJ1-1; 8 positions agree with TRBD1. This sample comprised PBMCs, mostly from graft donor cells, obtained 360 days after TCRalphabeta/CD19-depleted stem cell transplant. This receptor was taken from a boy younger than two who had a stem cell transplant for SCID, so the T cells may come from the graft donor. CDR3 residues: CASSAGGTGNTEAFF. Written as DNA, the CDR3 is TGTGCCAGCAGCGCGGGTGGGACAGGGAACACTGAAGCTTTCTTT.